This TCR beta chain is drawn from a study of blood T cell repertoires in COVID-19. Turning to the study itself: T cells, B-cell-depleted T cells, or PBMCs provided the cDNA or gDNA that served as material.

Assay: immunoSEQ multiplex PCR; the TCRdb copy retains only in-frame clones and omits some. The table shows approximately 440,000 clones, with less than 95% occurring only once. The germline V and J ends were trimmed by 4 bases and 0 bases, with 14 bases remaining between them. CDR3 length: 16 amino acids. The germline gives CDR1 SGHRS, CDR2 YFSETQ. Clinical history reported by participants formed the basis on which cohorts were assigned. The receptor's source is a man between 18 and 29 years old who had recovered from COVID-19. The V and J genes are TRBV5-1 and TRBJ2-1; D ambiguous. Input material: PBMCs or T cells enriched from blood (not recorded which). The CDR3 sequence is CASSPVGESSYNEQFF. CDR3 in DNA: TGCGCCAGCAGCCCGGTGGGCGAGAGCTCCTACAATGAGCAGTTCTTC. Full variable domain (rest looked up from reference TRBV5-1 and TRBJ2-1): KAGVTQTPRYLIKTRGQQVTLSCSPISGHRSVSWYQQTPGQGLQFLFEYFSETQRNKGNFPGRFSGRQFSNSRSEMNVSTLELGDSALYLCASSPVGESSYNEQFFGPGTRLTVL.